A single sample is the source of the 22 T cell receptor beta chains below, sequenced in a study of cytomegalovirus exposure and HLA in healthy donors. Primers for the PCR totalled 60 Vbeta and 13 Jbeta. Clones were sequenced by immunoSEQ multiplex PCR, and TCRdb holds only the in-frame ones, with some missing. The data hold some 42,000 clones, with about 47% observed a single time. The sequenced sample consisted of PBMCs. The receptors originated from a human donor in good health.

The CDR3 here is CASSLERGRETQYF. CDR3 DNA: TGTGCCAGCAGCTTGGAGCGGGGTCGAGAGACCCAGTACTTC. The genes are TRBV5-4 and TRBJ2-5; 7 positions match TRBD2. The CDR3 sequence is 14 residues long. The germline V gene encodes CDR1 SGHNT and CDR2 YYREEE (reference sequence). V was pared by 0 bases and J by 4 bases, with 3 bases of the junction left unmatched.

The chain combines TRBV6-6 with TRBJ2-7, with 9 bases lining up with TRBD2. The length of the CDR3 is 14 residues. The junction had 3 bases not matched to a gene; V was cut back by 6 bases and J by 0 bases. Germline assignment: CDR1 MNHNY and CDR2 SVGAGI (reference sequence). The CDR3 nucleotides read TGTGCCAGCAGCCGACTAGCGGACTCCTACGAGCAGTACTTC. It specifies CASSRLADSYEQYF.

This clone came up a few times. The chain joins TRBV30 to TRBJ1-4; 8 bases map to TRBD1. Germline CDR1 and CDR2: GTSNPN and SVGIG (reference sequence). V shed 4 bases and J 7 bases; nucleotides not matched to a gene: 11. The CDR3 consists of 15 residues. DNA of the CDR3: TGTGCCTGGAACCCACAACAGGGGGGGGGTGAAAAACTGTTTTTT. Encoded protein: CAWNPQQGGGEKLFF.

This clone has just a few counts. V usage is TRBV7-8 and J usage is TRBJ1-5; 7 bases are shared with TRBD1. The CDR3 has 14 residues. After removal of 5 bases from V and 7 bases from J, the junction contained 8 bases not matched to a gene. Germline V gene lookup returns CDR1 SGHVS and CDR2 FQNEAQ. The CDR3 sequence is CASSPGQLRQPQHF. CDR3 DNA sequence: TGTGCCAGCAGCCCGGGACAGCTTCGGCAGCCCCAGCATTTT.

This clone occurred a few times. This chain uses TRBV6-4 with TRBJ2-3; 9 bases are a match to TRBD2. The CDR3 is 14 residues long. Germline V gives CDR1 MRHNA, CDR2 SNTAGT. V shed 6 bases, J shed 1 base, and the junction held 2 bases outside the gene matches. The CDR3 nucleotides are TGTGCCAGCAGGGTAGCGGGGGGCACAGATACGCAGTATTTT. This sequence encodes CASRVAGGTDTQYF.

The rearrangement joins TRBV7-2 to TRBJ2-7, with D tentatively TRBD1 (5 bases). Trimming left V 1 base short and J 0 bases short, with 16 bases between. CDR3 length: 17 residues. CDR1 and CDR2 from the germline V gene are SGHTA and FQGNSA. The CDR3 DNA sequence: TGTGCCAGCAGCTTAGAAGGGGCCAGTATGAGCTCCTACGAGCAGTACTTC. Translation: CASSLEGASMSSYEQYF.

The chain combines TRBV14 with TRBJ1-2; a weak D match, TRBD1 (6 bases). Trimming removed 4 bases at V and 4 bases at J, with 16 bases between. CDR1 and CDR2 (germline): SGHDN, FVKESK. The CDR3 runs 15 residues. CDR3 loop: CASSPTGGLSYGYTF. The CDR3 nucleotides read TGTGCCAGCAGCCCGACAGGCGGGCTGAGCTATGGCTACACCTTC.

V gene TRBV15 combines with J gene TRBJ1-5, with D possibly matching TRBD1 (6 bases). CDR1 and CDR2 (germline): LNHNV, YYDKDF (reference sequence). V was cut by 0 bases and J by 3 bases, with 15 bases left in between. This CDR3 is built from 17 residues. CDR3 amino acids: CATSRDGGAANNQPQHF. CDR3 nucleotides: TGTGCCACCAGCAGAGATGGGGGGGCCGCGAACAATCAGCCCCAGCATTTT.

The rearrangement links TRBV5-1 to TRBJ2-1; TRBD2 matches 9 bases. The V gene's germline CDR1 is SGHRS and CDR2 YFSETQ. This CDR3 is built from 17 residues. Trimming cost V 4 bases and J 0 bases; bases outside gene matches: 8. Written as DNA, the CDR3 is TGCGCCAGCAGCGGAAGGACTAGCGCTCACTCCTACAATGAGCAGTTCTTC. This gives the protein CASSGRTSAHSYNEQFF. Drawing the rest from reference TRBV5-1 and TRBJ2-1, the complete variable domain is KAGVTQTPRYLIKTRGQQVTLSCSPISGHRSVSWYQQTPGQGLQFLFEYFSETQRNKGNFPGRFSGRQFSNSRSEMNVSTLELGDSALYLCASSGRTSAHSYNEQFFGPGTRLTVL.

This clone has a handful of counts. The rearrangement uses TRBV7-8 and TRBJ1-5, with 9 bases identical to TRBD1. The germline CDR1 and CDR2 sequences are SGHVS and FQNEAQ. V trimming: 5 bases; J trimming: 0 bases; junction bases outside the gene matches: 5. The CDR3 contains 16 residues. The CDR3 coding sequence is TGTGCCAGCAGCACCTGGACAGGGGATAGCAATCAGCCCCAGCATTTT. It yields the protein CASSTWTGDSNQPQHF.

The rearrangement links TRBV6-1 to TRBJ2-7, with 11 bases lining up with TRBD2. Per the germline V gene, CDR1 is MNHNS and CDR2 is SASEGT. Losses at the gene ends were 10 bases for V and 6 bases for J; bases not matched to a gene: 8. This CDR3 is 13 amino acids long. CDR3 amino acids: CATSFGTSGEQYF. CDR3 nucleotides: TGTGCCACCTCATTCGGGACTAGCGGCGAGCAGTACTTC.

This clone was seen more than once but under ten times. The chain employs TRBV6-5 and TRBJ1-2; D might be TRBD1 (6 bases). The germline gives CDR1 MNHEY, CDR2 SVGAGI. The ends were cut back, 5 bases at V and 2 bases at J, with 15 bases in the middle. The CDR3 is 15 residues long. This CDR3 reads CASSVKTGFNYGYTF. CDR3 in DNA: TGTGCCAGCAGTGTAAAAACAGGGTTCAACTATGGCTACACCTTC.

The chain uses TRBV27 and TRBJ2-5; D unresolved. The tail of the sequence fits TRBJ2-7 better, so the J call may be wrong. The CDR3 runs to 10 residues. Germline lookup yields CDR1 MNHEY and CDR2 SMNVEV (reference sequence). Here the CDR3 DNA reads TGTGCCAGCAGCCCGATCGAGCAGTACTTC. Its protein is CASSPIEQYF.

The rearrangement joins TRBV7-3 to TRBJ2-7; possibly TRBD2 for D (5 bases). With 7 bases removed from V and 6 bases from J, the gap between germline ends came to 16 bases. Germline-derived CDR1 and CDR2 are SGHTA and FQGTGA. CDR3 size: 13 residues. CDR3 nucleotide sequence: TGTGCCAGCACTAGAATCCTAGCTTCCGAGCAGTACTTC. Its protein product is CASTRILASEQYF.

CDR3 nucleotide sequence: TGTGCCAGCAGCCCCCAAGTTTACAGCAACACTGAAGCTTTCTTT. Translation: CASSPQVYSNTEAFF. The chain carries TRBV14 and TRBJ1-1; no firm D call. Germline V gene lookup returns CDR1 SGHDN and CDR2 FVKESK. Trimming removed 4 bases at V and 2 bases at J, with 14 bases between. This CDR3 has 15 residues. Looking up the rest from reference TRBV14 and TRBJ1-1 gives the full variable domain: EAGVTQFPSHSVIEKGQTVTLRCDPISGHDNLYWYRRVMGKEIKFLLHFVKESKQDESGMPNNRFLAERTGGTYSTLKVQPAELEDSGVYFCASSPQVYSNTEAFFGQGTRLTVV.

This sequence joins TRBV7-9 and TRBJ1-1; D ambiguous. The CDR3 contains 14 residues. Germline CDR1 SEHNR, CDR2 FQNEAQ (reference sequence). Trimming shortened V by 1 base and J by 8 bases, and 14 bases separated the two germline ends. CDR3 sequence (DNA): TGTGCCAGCAGCTTAGTGAGGGCCGGTGACGAAGCTTTCTTT. Translation gives CASSLVRAGDEAFF.

The V call is TRBV19, the J call TRBJ1-5; the D gene is possibly TRBD1 (5 bases). The ends were cut back, 7 bases at V and 5 bases at J, with 18 bases in the middle. Germline assignment: CDR1 LNHDA and CDR2 SQIVND (reference sequence). CDR3 size: 15 residues. The CDR3 sequence: CASTQDLTAYQPQHF. The CDR3 coding sequence is TGTGCCAGTACCCAAGATCTGACAGCCTATCAGCCCCAGCATTTT.

This clone is labeled medium-sized. The chain has TRBV28 and TRBJ1-5, with D maybe TRBD1 (5 bases). This CDR3 has 13 residues. Trimming stripped 8 bases from V and 2 bases from J, with 10 bases between. Germline V gene lookup returns CDR1 MDHEN and CDR2 SYDVKM. CDR3 protein: CASSTDRNQPQHF. DNA for the CDR3: TGTGCCAGCTCGACAGACCGCAATCAGCCCCAGCATTTT.

The V call is TRBV6-1, the J call TRBJ1-2, with TRBD1 as a possible D gene (5 bases). This CDR3 has 16 amino acids. Germline lookup yields CDR1 MNHNS and CDR2 SASEGT. V shed 0 bases and J shed 6 bases, with 17 bases lying between them. The CDR3 loop is CASSEAWGVVSNGYTF. The CDR3 DNA sequence: TGTGCCAGCAGTGAAGCGTGGGGGGTCGTGAGTAATGGCTACACCTTC.

This clone occurred a few times. This sequence joins TRBV18 and TRBJ2-7; 7 positions match TRBD1. This CDR3 is 14 amino acids long. Germline lookup yields CDR1 KGHSH and CDR2 LQKENI. J gave up 7 bases and V 3 bases, and 9 bases lay outside the gene matches. CDR3 protein: CASSPGTGVYEQYF. In DNA, the CDR3 is TGTGCCAGCTCACCGGGAACAGGGGTGTATGAGCAGTACTTC.

This clone was picked up a small number of times. The chain employs TRBV11-1 and TRBJ2-5; 7 bases are a match to TRBD2. J gave up 6 bases and V 1 base, and 5 bases lay outside the gene matches. CDR1 SGHAT and CDR2 FQDESV come from the germline V gene (reference sequence). The CDR3 runs 14 residues. CDR3 protein: CASSLEASGQTQYF. The CDR3 DNA is TGTGCCAGCAGCTTAGAGGCTAGCGGTCAGACCCAGTACTTC.

This clone was seen only once. This rearrangement joins TRBV7-8 to TRBJ1-5; D possibly corresponds to TRBD1 (5 bases). The V end was cut by 1 base, the J end by 7 bases, with 8 bases between. This CDR3 contains 13 residues. Per germline, CDR1 SGHVS and CDR2 FQNEAQ. The CDR3 sequence is CASSLVGRQPQHF. The CDR3 bases are TGTGCCAGCAGCTTAGTGGGGCGGCAGCCCCAGCATTTT.